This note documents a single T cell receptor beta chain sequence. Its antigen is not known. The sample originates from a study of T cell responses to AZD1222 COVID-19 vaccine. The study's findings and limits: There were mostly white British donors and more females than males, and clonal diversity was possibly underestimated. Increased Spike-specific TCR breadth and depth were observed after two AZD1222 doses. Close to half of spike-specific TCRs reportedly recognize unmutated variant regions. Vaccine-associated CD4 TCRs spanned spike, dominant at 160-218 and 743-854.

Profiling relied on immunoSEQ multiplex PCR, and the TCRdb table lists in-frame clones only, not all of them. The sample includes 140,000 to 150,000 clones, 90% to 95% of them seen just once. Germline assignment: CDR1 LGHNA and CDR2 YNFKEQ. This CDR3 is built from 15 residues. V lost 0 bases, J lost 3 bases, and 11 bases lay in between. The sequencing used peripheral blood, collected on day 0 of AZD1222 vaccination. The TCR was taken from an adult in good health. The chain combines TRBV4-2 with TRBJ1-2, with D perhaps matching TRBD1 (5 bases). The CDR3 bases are TGTGCCAGCAGCCAAGACTTCTGGGGGGACTATGGCTACACCTTC. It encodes CASSQDFWGDYGYTF.